Each of the 22 T cell receptor beta chains below was sequenced from the same sample in a study of blood T cells in healthy people across ages. Through a sample-barcoded 5' primer and a J-beta primer mix, a second PCR was run for roughly 6 to 12 cycles. TCRdb passed the 5' RACE reads through MiXCR, listing each CDR3 protein once. The profile shows 1.5 million to 2 million distinct CDR3 sequences, roughly 50% of them singletons. Specimen: blood. Receptors were obtained from a woman in her thirties or forties in good health.

This clonotype was seen a handful of times. The chain uses TRBV18 and TRBJ2-7; D possibly uses TRBD1 or TRBD2 (6 bases each). Germline V lookup: CDR1 KGHSH, CDR2 LQKENI. V dropped 0 bases and J dropped 3 bases, with 12 bases sitting between them. The CDR3 is 15 amino acids. In nucleotides, the CDR3 is TGTGCCAGCTCACCACCGGAGGGGGGCGTCTACGAGCAGTACTTC. Translated: CASSPPEGGVYEQYF.

This rearrangement joins TRBV7-9 to TRBJ2-6; 10 nucleotides line up with TRBD1. V dropped 7 bases and J dropped 4; count of bases not matched to a gene: 7. This CDR3 comprises 16 residues. Germline CDR1 reads SEHNR; CDR2 reads FQNEAQ (reference sequence). CDR3 in DNA: TGTGCCAGCACCGGGACAGGGGCTCCCGGGGCCAACGTCCTGACTTTC. It encodes CASTGTGAPGANVLTF.

This sequence joins TRBV10-3 and TRBJ2-4, with D uncertain. The tail of the sequence fits TRBJ2-5 better, so the J call may be wrong. The germline gives CDR1 ENHRY, CDR2 SYGVKD. This CDR3 has 12 amino acids. The CDR3 DNA reads TGTGCCATCAGTGAGAACGTAGTGACCCAGTACTTC. Protein sequence: CAISENVVTQYF.

The chain carries TRBV6-4 and TRBJ2-7, with D hard to call. V was cut by 3 bases and J by 3 bases, with 6 bases left in between. The CDR3 is 12 residues long. Germline CDR1 and CDR2: MRHNA and SNTAGT. The CDR3 reads CASSDHNYEQYF. In DNA form, the CDR3 reads TGTGCCAGCAGTGATCACAACTACGAGCAGTACTTC.

The chain carries TRBV28 and TRBJ2-3, with TRBD1 as a possible D gene (6 bases). V lost 7 bases to trimming and J lost 5 bases, with 10 bases between them. The CDR3 has 12 residues. Germline CDR1 MDHEN, CDR2 SYDVKM. Here the CDR3 reads CASTPGVDTQYF. CDR3 nucleotides: TGTGCCAGCACCCCAGGGGTAGATACGCAGTATTTT.

V and J are TRBV5-1 and TRBJ2-7; D uncertain. CDR3 length equals 14 residues. The V gene's germline CDR1 is SGHRS and CDR2 YFSETQ. V lost 3 bases, J lost 3 bases, and 13 bases lay in between. CDR3 residues: CASSSSGRYYEQYF. The CDR3 coding sequence is TGCGCCAGCAGCTCTTCCGGTCGATACTACGAGCAGTACTTC.

The chain couples TRBV4-1 to TRBJ2-1; TRBD2 matches at 16 bases. Germline CDR1 reads MGHRA; CDR2 reads YSYEKL. The J segment lost 9 bases and the V segment lost 0 bases, leaving 14 bases of the junction unmatched. The length of the CDR3 is 20 residues. This chain's CDR3 is CASSQEGPGLAGGSFFEQFF. The CDR3 DNA reads as TGCGCCAGCAGCCAAGAAGGCCCGGGACTAGCGGGGGGGTCGTTTTTTGAGCAGTTCTTC.

The chain is built from TRBV7-3 and TRBJ2-3, with unresolved D. The V gene lost 5 bases and the J gene lost 5 bases, with 14 bases spanning the gap. The CDR3 length is 14 residues. Per the germline V gene, CDR1 is SGHTA and CDR2 is FQGTGA. The CDR3 nucleotides read TGTGCCAGCAGCCCTAACCTCCGCGGAGATACGCAGTATTTT. This translates into CASSPNLRGDTQYF.

This clonotype showed up just a few times. The V and J genes are TRBV7-2 and TRBJ2-1, with D tentatively TRBD2 (6 bases). Trimming stripped 6 bases from V and 7 bases from J, with 19 bases between. This CDR3 has 15 residues. Germline V gene data show CDR1 as SGHTA and CDR2 as FQGNSA. The CDR3 is CASRPSEGRWNEQFF. CDR3 nucleotide sequence: TGTGCCAGCAGGCCCTCGGAGGGGCGATGGAATGAGCAGTTCTTC. Variable domain in full (rest from reference TRBV7-2 and TRBJ2-1): GAGVSQSPSNKVTEKGKDVELRCDPISGHTALYWYRQSLGQGLEFLIYFQGNSAPDKSGLPSDRFSAERTGGSVSTLTIQRTQQEDSAVYLCASRPSEGRWNEQFFGPGTRLTVL.

V gene TRBV27 combines with J gene TRBJ1-5; no firm D call. This CDR3 contains 15 residues. V gave up 2 bases and J gave up 0 bases, with 8 bases separating them. Germline CDR1 MNHEY, CDR2 SMNVEV (reference sequence). CDR3 coding DNA: TGTGCCAGCAGTTTAGACCAGCATAGCAATCAGCCCCAGCATTTT. Translating gives CASSLDQHSNQPQHF.

The J gene is TRBJ2-4, the V gene TRBV7-2, with D tentatively TRBD2 (5 bases). The V end was cut by 8 bases, the J end by 0 bases, with 26 bases between. CDR3 length: 19 residues. Germline V lookup: CDR1 SGHTA, CDR2 FQGNSA. CDR3 nucleotides: TGTGCCAGCTGTCTTCTGGACTCGGAATTGAGGAGAGCCAAAAACATTCAGTACTTC. It specifies CASCLLDSELRRAKNIQYF.

V usage is TRBV2 and J usage is TRBJ2-5; no definite D call. The CDR3 covers 13 residues. Germline values: CDR1 SNHLY, CDR2 FYNNEI. V lost 5 bases and J lost 0, with 7 bases in between. CDR3 DNA: TGTGCCAGCAGTAATTTAAACCAAGAGACCCAGTACTTC. Its translation is CASSNLNQETQYF.

This clonotype appeared a few times. V is TRBV11-2 and J is TRBJ2-5; D call uncertain. Trimming took off 4 bases at V and 4 bases at J, with 7 bases between the two ends. The CDR3 contains 12 residues. The germline V gene encodes CDR1 SGHAT and CDR2 FQNNGV. The DNA for the CDR3 is TGTGCCAGCAGCTCGATCCTAGAGACCCAGTACTTC. Translated, it gives CASSSILETQYF.

V usage is TRBV20-1 and J usage is TRBJ2-7; D is perhaps TRBD1 (5 bases). The length of the CDR3 is 14 residues. The V end lost 0 bases, the J end lost 2 bases, and 11 bases lay between the germline ends. CDR1 is DFQATT and CDR2 is SNEGSKA in the germline V gene (reference sequence). The CDR3 reads CSAREGKGAYEQYF. The CDR3 nucleotides are TGCAGTGCTAGAGAAGGGAAAGGGGCCTACGAGCAGTACTTC.

There are a few counts of this clonotype. The V call is TRBV6-5, the J call TRBJ2-7; D is tentatively TRBD1 or TRBD2 (6 bases each). In germline, CDR1 is MNHEY, CDR2 SVGAGI. V lost 7 bases, J lost 3 bases, and 16 bases lay in between. There are 14 residues in the CDR3. The DNA for the CDR3 is TGTGCCAGCACCCTAGGGGGGCAGGGCTACGAGCAGTACTTC. Its translation: CASTLGGQGYEQYF.

The CDR3 region is CSAVRLAGGLYEQFF. Here the CDR3 DNA reads TGCAGTGCTGTCCGTCTAGCGGGGGGGCTCTACGAGCAGTTCTTC. The genes are TRBV20-1 and TRBJ2-1; TRBD2 matches at 12 bases. V lost 5 bases and J lost 10; bases outside the gene matches: 12. Germline CDR1 DFQATT, CDR2 SNEGSKA (reference sequence). CDR3 length: 15 amino acids.

Note on this clonotype: Compared with germline, one end of the junction differs, possibly owing to a read error. The V and J genes are TRBV9 and TRBJ1-6; D possibly corresponds to TRBD1 (6 bases). In germline, CDR1 is SGDLS, CDR2 YYNGEE. The CDR3 contains 17 residues. CDR3 in amino acids: CASGVAQGLFGNSPLHF. CDR3 coding DNA: TGTGCCAGCGGCGTAGCACAGGGCCTCTTTGGGAATTCACCCCTCCACTTT.

There are a few counts of this clonotype. This chain uses TRBV20-1 with TRBJ2-7; no definite D call. This CDR3 comprises 10 residues. Germline V CDR1 and CDR2: DFQATT, SNEGSKA (reference sequence). V shed 6 bases and J shed 6 bases, with 9 bases lying between them. The CDR3 here is CSAPGTEQYF. For the CDR3, the DNA is TGCAGTGCCCCCGGTACCGAGCAGTACTTC.

The genes are TRBV12-3 or TRBV12-4 and TRBJ2-7; D uncertain. V was clipped by 5 bases and J by 4 bases, with 9 bases between them. The CDR3 length is 12 residues. DNA for the CDR3: TGTGCCAGCAGTGAAGGGCGTTACGAGCAGTACTTC. This codes for CASSEGRYEQYF.

There are a few counts of this clonotype. The gene calls are TRBV27 and TRBJ1-3, with unresolved D. Germline V gives CDR1 MNHEY, CDR2 SMNVEV (reference sequence). V gave up 2 bases and J gave up 2 bases, with 4 bases separating them. The CDR3 extends over 13 amino acids. The CDR3, as DNA: TGTGCCAGCAGTTTAGGACCTGGAAACACCATATATTTT. It yields the protein CASSLGPGNTIYF.

The chain links TRBV10-3 to TRBJ1-5, with D possibly matching TRBD1 (5 bases). Germline V CDR1 and CDR2: ENHRY, SYGVKD. The V end was cut by 4 bases, the J end by 4 bases, with 14 bases between. CDR3 length: 15 residues. The CDR3: CAISVGEPENQPQHF. As DNA, the CDR3 is TGTGCCATCAGTGTGGGGGAGCCGGAAAATCAGCCCCAGCATTTT.

This clonotype was observed a handful of times. This chain links TRBV7-2 with TRBJ2-5; 10 bases agree with TRBD1. CDR3 length equals 14 residues. J gave up 7 bases and V 5 bases, and 7 bases lay outside the gene matches. The germline gives CDR1 SGHTA, CDR2 FQGNSA. DNA for the CDR3: TGTGCCAGCAGCCAGACAGGGGGCTTCATGACCCAGTACTTC. It yields the protein CASSQTGGFMTQYF.